Below, one TCR beta chain is given with its context. What it recognizes is unknown. The CDR3 is made up of 18 amino acids. Germline CDR1 and CDR2: SGHTA and FQGNSA. V was trimmed by 4 bases and J by 4 bases, leaving 22 bases between them. The donors were part of the validation cohort, which consisted of under 150 subjects and was separate from the first cohort of under 850 subjects. Using immunoSEQ multiplex PCR, the repertoire was profiled, and TCRdb retains in-frame clones only, with some absent. Among some 130,000 clones listed, 89% were seen once. The record originates from a study of cytomegalovirus exposure and HLA in healthy donors. Broader study findings: Reportedly, cytomegalovirus status was diagnosed with high sensitivity and specificity. Subsequent analysis revealed that first-cohort TCR clusters tended to co-occur in the approximately 120 validation repertoires. The authors listed 164 TCR beta chains as cytomegalovirus-associated.

Sequencing was carried out using PBMCs. The chain joins TRBV7-2 to TRBJ2-2, with D perhaps matching TRBD2 (6 bases). The TCR comes from a woman younger than 30 in good health and CMV-seronegative. Here the CDR3 DNA reads TGTGCCAGCAGCTCCCTGAGGAGGGGTGGGCAAGGCACCGGGGAGCTGTTTTTT. It translates to CASSSLRRGGQGTGELFF.